This TCR beta chain came from a study of T-cell memory formation after mild COVID-19. Study findings and constraints: Proof of SARS-CoV-2 specificity was absent for the second-wave clones that crested on day 37.

This clonotype was seen a handful of times. The antigen is undetermined. Each CDR3 protein gets one entry after TCRdb re-called the 5' RACE reads with MiXCR. The data hold approximately 390,000 distinct CDR3 sequences, with 16% observed a single time. CDR3 length: 16 residues. Germline CDR1 and CDR2: SGDLS and YYNGEE. V lost 3 bases and J lost 3; bases outside the gene matches: 11. The chain combines TRBV9 with TRBJ1-2; 7 bases fit TRBD1. The TCR originated in a man younger than 35 who had mild COVID-19 (a few samples of this study predate the infection). Cell type and time point are not known. Sequencing input: PBMCs or a T cell subset sorted from them (not recorded which). The CDR3 sequence is CASSAGGRGQDYGYTF. CDR3 nucleotides: TGTGCCAGCAGCGCCGGCGGGAGGGGGCAGGACTATGGCTACACCTTC.